This passage covers 8 T cell receptor beta chains from one sample sequenced in a study of shared clonotypes between healthy human individuals. Produced via immunoSEQ multiplex PCR; TCRdb's table is partial and in-frame only. The sample carries about 2.3 million clones, about 90% recorded once. Sequences were obtained from naive CD4+ T cells from PBMCs. Specified subset: CD45RA+ positively selected. These receptors came from a man between 18 and 35 years old in good health. Some clones in this sample may be carry-over from other donors' samples.

The J gene is TRBJ2-5, the V gene TRBV29-1, with a weak D call TRBD2 (6 bases). This CDR3 is built from 13 residues. The V end was cut by 2 bases, the J end by 4 bases, with 11 bases between. Germline values: CDR1 SQVTM, CDR2 ANQGSEA. CDR3 in DNA: TGCAGCGTTGAACAGGGAGGTGGAGAGACCCAGTACTTC. Amino acid sequence: CSVEQGGGETQYF.

The V gene is TRBV7-9, the J gene TRBJ2-2; 10 bases align to TRBD1. This CDR3 contains 16 residues. The V and J ends lost 5 bases and 3 bases, in that order; junction bases with no gene match: 6. Per the germline V gene, CDR1 is SEHNR and CDR2 is FQNEAQ (reference sequence). The DNA of the CDR3 is TGTGCCAGCAGCCGAAGGACAGGGGGGGACACCGGGGAGCTGTTTTTT. Protein sequence: CASSRRTGGDTGELFF.

This chain links TRBV5-8 with TRBJ2-7, with D perhaps TRBD2 (6 bases). Trimming removed 1 base at V and 0 bases at J, with 11 bases between. This CDR3 spans 15 amino acids. CDR1 is SGHTS and CDR2 is YDEGEE in the germline V gene. In DNA form, the CDR3 reads TGTGCCAGCAGCTTGCTAGCGAGAAGCTCCTACGAGCAGTACTTC. Amino acid sequence: CASSLLARSSYEQYF.

J is TRBJ1-1 and V is TRBV7-9; D is uncertain. Germline V CDR1 and CDR2: SEHNR, FQNEAQ (reference sequence). V dropped 5 bases and J dropped 4 bases, with 11 bases sitting between them. The length of the CDR3 is 13 residues. For the CDR3, the DNA is TGTGCCAGCAGCCCAGCCCCGGGCACTGAAGCTTTCTTT. It is translated as CASSPAPGTEAFF.

This clone appeared a single time. The rearrangement uses TRBV28 and TRBJ2-7, with D possibly called TRBD1 or TRBD2 (5 bases each). V gave up 4 bases and J gave up 4 bases, with 17 bases separating them. Germline lookup yields CDR1 MDHEN and CDR2 SYDVKM. CDR3 length: 15 amino acids. The CDR3 DNA is TGTGCCAGCAGTTCCCACGCCGCAGGGAGATACGAGCAGTACTTC. Translation: CASSSHAAGRYEQYF. Complete variable domain (other parts from reference TRBV28 and TRBJ2-7): DVKVTQSSRYLVKRTGEKVFLECVQDMDHENMFWYRQDPGLGLRLIYFSYDVKMKEKGDIPEGYSVSREKKERFSLILESASTNQTSMYLCASSSHAAGRYEQYFGPGTRLTVT.

The chain links TRBV28 to TRBJ1-2, with 7 bases matching TRBD1. The CDR3 extends over 13 amino acids. The V gene end was trimmed by 6 bases and the J gene end by 6 bases; junction bases not matched to a gene: 7. The germline V gene has CDR1 MDHEN and CDR2 SYDVKM. The DNA of the CDR3 is TGTGCCAGCAGGCCAGGGGGATCTGATGGCTACACCTTC. Protein sequence: CASRPGGSDGYTF.

This chain links TRBV6-1 with TRBJ2-2, with 8 bases lining up with TRBD1. V shed 4 bases and J 1 base; nucleotides not matched to a gene: 5. Germline CDR1 and CDR2: MNHNS and SASEGT. CDR3 length equals 16 residues. The CDR3 loop reads CASSGGTGQNTGELFF. In DNA, the CDR3 is TGTGCCAGCAGTGGGGGGACAGGTCAGAACACCGGGGAGCTGTTTTTT.

The V call is TRBV4-1, the J call TRBJ1-4; 10 bases are a match to TRBD1. V was clipped by 5 bases and J by 6 bases; unmatched bases: 6. This CDR3 contains 15 residues. Germline V gene sequence: CDR1 MGHRA, CDR2 YSYEKL. CDR3 sequence (DNA): TGCGCCAGCAGCACACGACAGGGGGCTGATGAAAAACTGTTTTTT. It codes for CASSTRQGADEKLFF.